The following is a TCR beta chain sequence with its context. CDR3 length: 15 amino acids. Trimming took 6 bases from V and 2 from J, leaving 16 bases between them. Germline V gene lookup returns CDR1 SGHTA and CDR2 FQGNSA. The method was immunoSEQ multiplex PCR; TCRdb's version includes in-frame clones alone and lacks a portion of them. The data hold 200,000 or so clones, with about 88% observed a single time. This specimen belongs to a study of blood T cell repertoires in COVID-19. The chain links TRBV7-2 to TRBJ2-5, with D perhaps TRBD1 (6 bases). This clonotype was obtained from a middle-aged man with COVID-19, enrolled during active disease. Specimen: peripheral blood. The CDR3 coding sequence is TGTGCCAGCAGACTGGCGACAGGTGGGCAAGAGACCCAGTACTTC. This sequence encodes CASRLATGGQETQYF.